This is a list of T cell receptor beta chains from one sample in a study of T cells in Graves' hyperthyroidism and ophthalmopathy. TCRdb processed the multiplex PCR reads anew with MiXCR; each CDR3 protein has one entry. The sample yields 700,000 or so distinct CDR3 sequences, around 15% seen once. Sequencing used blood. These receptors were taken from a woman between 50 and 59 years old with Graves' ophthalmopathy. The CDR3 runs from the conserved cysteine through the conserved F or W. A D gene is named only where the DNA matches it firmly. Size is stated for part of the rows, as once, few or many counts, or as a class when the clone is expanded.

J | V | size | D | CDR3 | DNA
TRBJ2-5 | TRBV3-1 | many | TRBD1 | CASSQDYRGTQYF | TGTGCCAGCAGCCAAGACTACAGGGGGACCCAGTACTTC
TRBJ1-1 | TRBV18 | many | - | CASSPAANTEAFF | TGTGCCAGCTCACCAGCAGCTAACACTGAAGCTTTCTTT
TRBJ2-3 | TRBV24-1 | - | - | CATSDLPGWGTDTQYF | TGTGCCACCAGTGATTTGCCGGGATGGGGCACAGATACGCAGTATTTT
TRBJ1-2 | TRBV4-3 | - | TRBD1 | CASSLGGTGFGYTF | TGCGCCAGCAGCCTGGGCGGGACAGGGTTTGGCTACACCTTC
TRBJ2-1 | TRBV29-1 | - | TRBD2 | CSVGRGSGRYEQFF | TGCAGCGTTGGCAGGGGTAGCGGGAGGTATGAGCAGTTCTTC
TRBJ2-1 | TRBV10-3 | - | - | CAISDGAPSGNEQFF | TGTGCCATCAGTGATGGCGCGCCCTCTGGTAATGAGCAGTTCTTC
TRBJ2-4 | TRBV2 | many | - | CASSEEILAKNIQYF | TGTGCCAGCAGTGAAGAGATTCTAGCCAAAAACATTCAGTACTTC
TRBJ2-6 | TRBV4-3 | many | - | CASSQDGSSGANVLTF | TGCGCCAGCAGCCAAGATGGCAGCTCTGGGGCCAACGTCCTGACTTTC
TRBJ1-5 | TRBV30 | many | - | CAWSDWEGQPQHF | TGTGCCTGGAGTGACTGGGAAGGGCAGCCCCAGCATTTT
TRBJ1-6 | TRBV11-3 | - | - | CASSLEAPTWEDSPLHF | TGTGCCAGCAGCTTAGAGGCGCCCACCTGGGAAGATTCACCCCTCCACTTT
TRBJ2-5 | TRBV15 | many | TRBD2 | CATRGLAGDVTQYF | TGTGCCACCCGCGGACTAGCGGGGGACGTGACCCAGTACTTC
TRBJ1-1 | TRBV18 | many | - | CASSQKSNTEAFF | TGTGCCAGCTCACAGAAGTCGAACACTGAAGCTTTCTTT
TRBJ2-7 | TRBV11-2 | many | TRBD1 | CASRSGQLNYEQYF | TGTGCCAGCAGATCGGGACAGCTAAACTACGAGCAGTACTTC
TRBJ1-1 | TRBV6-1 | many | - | CASRSQGGTEAFF | TGTGCCAGCAGGTCTCAGGGTGGAACTGAAGCTTTCTTT
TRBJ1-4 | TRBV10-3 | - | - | CAISDVGGEPNEKLFF | TGTGCCATCAGTGATGTGGGGGGAGAACCCAATGAAAAACTGTTTTTT
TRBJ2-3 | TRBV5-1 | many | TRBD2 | CASSTLAGAADTQYF | TGCGCCAGCAGTACCCTAGCGGGAGCGGCAGATACGCAGTATTTT
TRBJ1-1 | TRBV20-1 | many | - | CSARAGLVNTEAFF | TGCAGTGCTAGAGCGGGACTGGTGAACACTGAAGCTTTCTTT
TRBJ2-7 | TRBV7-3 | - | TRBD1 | CASSLRQGAVEQYF | TGTGCCAGCAGCCTCCGACAGGGGGCGGTCGAGCAGTACTTC
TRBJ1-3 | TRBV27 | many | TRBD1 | CASSLSGTGRNTIYF | TGTGCCAGCAGTTTATCCGGGACAGGGCGGAACACCATATATTTT
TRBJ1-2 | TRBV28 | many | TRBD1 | CASSLWKATGGGYTF | TGTGCCAGCAGTTTATGGAAGGCGACAGGGGGGGGCTACACCTTC
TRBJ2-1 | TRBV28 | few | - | CASSLLAIGLPSYNEQFF | TGTGCCAGCAGTTTATTAGCGATCGGACTACCCTCCTACAATGAGCAGTTCTTC
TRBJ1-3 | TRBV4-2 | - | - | CASSQGPTTGISGNTIYF | TGTGCCAGCAGCCAGGGACCCACCACAGGGATCTCTGGAAACACCATATATTTT
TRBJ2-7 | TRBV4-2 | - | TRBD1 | CASNQLPGTGRHEQYF | TGTGCCAGCAACCAGCTCCCCGGGACAGGGCGCCACGAGCAGTACTTC
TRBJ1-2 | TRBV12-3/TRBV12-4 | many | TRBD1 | CASTRGQGLFNYGYTF | TGTGCCAGCACCCGCGGACAGGGTCTTTTTAACTATGGCTACACCTTC
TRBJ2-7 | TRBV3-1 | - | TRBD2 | CASSHSTLAGTSSYEQYF | TGTGCCAGCAGCCACTCAACTCTAGCGGGAACAAGCTCCTACGAGCAGTACTTC
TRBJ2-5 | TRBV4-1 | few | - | CASSQGDGNQETQYF | TGCGCCAGCAGCCAAGGGGACGGAAACCAAGAGACCCAGTACTTC
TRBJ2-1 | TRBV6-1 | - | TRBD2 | CASRFSGQPLSSYNEQFF | TGTGCCAGCAGATTTAGCGGGCAGCCTTTAAGCTCCTACAATGAGCAGTTCTTC
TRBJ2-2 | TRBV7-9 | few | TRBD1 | CASSFSGTGGSGELFF | TGTGCCAGCAGCTTCTCCGGGACAGGGGGCTCCGGGGAGCTGTTTTTT
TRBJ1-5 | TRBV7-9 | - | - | CASSHAVNQPQHF | TGTGCCAGCAGCCATGCAGTTAATCAGCCCCAGCATTTT
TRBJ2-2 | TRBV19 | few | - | CASSLTGAPGRTGELFF | TGTGCCAGTAGTTTGACGGGAGCCCCAGGCCGGACCGGGGAGCTGTTTTTT
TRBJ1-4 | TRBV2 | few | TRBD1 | CASSAGQASEKLFF | TGTGCCAGCAGTGCAGGACAGGCAAGCGAAAAACTGTTTTTT